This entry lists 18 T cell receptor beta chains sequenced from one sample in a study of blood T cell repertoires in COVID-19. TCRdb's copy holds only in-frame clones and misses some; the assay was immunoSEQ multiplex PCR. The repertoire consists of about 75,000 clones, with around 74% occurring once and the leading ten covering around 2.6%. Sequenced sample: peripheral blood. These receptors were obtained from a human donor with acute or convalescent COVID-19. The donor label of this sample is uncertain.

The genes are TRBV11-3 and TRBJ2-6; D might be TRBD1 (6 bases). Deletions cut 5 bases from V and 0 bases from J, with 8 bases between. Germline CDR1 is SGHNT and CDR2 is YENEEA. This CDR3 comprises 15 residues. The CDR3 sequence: CASSGRGSGANVLTF. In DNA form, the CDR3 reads TGTGCCAGCAGCGGCAGGGGCTCTGGGGCCAACGTCCTGACTTTC.

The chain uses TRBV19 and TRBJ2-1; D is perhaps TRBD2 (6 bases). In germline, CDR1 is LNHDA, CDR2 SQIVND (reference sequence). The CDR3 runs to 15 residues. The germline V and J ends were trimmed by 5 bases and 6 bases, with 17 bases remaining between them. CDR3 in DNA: TGTGCCAGTAGTCTCGGGGTCCGGAGGGGCAATGAGCAGTTCTTC. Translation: CASSLGVRRGNEQFF.

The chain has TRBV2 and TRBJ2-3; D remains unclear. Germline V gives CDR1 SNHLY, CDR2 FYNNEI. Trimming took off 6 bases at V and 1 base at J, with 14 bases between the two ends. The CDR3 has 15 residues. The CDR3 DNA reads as TGTGCCAGCAGCCGCCGGTTTCCCCGCACAGATACGCAGTATTTT. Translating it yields CASSRRFPRTDTQYF.

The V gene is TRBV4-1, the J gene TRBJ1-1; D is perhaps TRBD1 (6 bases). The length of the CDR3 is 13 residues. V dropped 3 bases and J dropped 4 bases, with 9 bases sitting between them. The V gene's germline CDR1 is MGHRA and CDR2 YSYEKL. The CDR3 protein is CASSHVGGTEAFF. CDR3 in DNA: TGCGCCAGCAGCCATGTAGGGGGCACTGAAGCTTTCTTT.

In DNA form, the CDR3 reads TGTGCCAGCAGCTTGGGACTAGCGGGAGATGAGCAGTTCTTC. It codes for CASSLGLAGDEQFF. This rearrangement joins TRBV7-9 to TRBJ2-1, with TRBD2 identical over 14 bases. With V trimmed by 3 bases and J by 8 bases, 0 bases remained unmatched. This CDR3 has 14 amino acids. CDR1 SEHNR and CDR2 FQNEAQ come from the germline V gene (reference sequence).

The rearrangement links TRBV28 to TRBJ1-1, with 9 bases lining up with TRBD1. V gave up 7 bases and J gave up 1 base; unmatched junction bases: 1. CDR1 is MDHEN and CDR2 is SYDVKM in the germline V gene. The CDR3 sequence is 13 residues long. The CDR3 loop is CASTGQGNTEAFF. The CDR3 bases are TGTGCCAGCACGGGACAGGGGAACACTGAAGCTTTCTTT.

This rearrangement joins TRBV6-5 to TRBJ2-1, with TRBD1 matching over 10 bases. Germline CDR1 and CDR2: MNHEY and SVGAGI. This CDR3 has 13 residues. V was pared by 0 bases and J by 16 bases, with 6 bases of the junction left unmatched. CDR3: CASSYSTGTGDFF. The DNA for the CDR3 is TGTGCCAGCAGTTACTCAACCGGGACAGGGGACTTCTTC.

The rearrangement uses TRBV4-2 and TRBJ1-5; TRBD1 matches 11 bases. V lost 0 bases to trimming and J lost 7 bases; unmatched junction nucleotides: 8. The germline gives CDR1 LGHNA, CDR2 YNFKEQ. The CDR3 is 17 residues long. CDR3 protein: CASSQDPRTGGAQPQHF. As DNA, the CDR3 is TGTGCCAGCAGCCAAGATCCACGGACAGGGGGCGCCCAGCCCCAGCATTTT.

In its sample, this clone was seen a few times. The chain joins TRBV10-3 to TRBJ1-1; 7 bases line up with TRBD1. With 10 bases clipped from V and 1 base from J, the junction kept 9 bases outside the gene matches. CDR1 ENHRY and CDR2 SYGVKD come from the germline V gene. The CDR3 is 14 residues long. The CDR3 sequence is CASWDSGWNTEAFF. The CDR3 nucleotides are TGTGCCAGCTGGGACAGTGGCTGGAACACTGAAGCTTTCTTT.

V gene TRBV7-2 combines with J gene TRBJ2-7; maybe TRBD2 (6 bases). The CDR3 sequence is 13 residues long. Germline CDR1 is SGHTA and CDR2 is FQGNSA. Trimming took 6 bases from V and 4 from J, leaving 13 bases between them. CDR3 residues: CASRPAGGYEQYV. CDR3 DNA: TGTGCCAGCAGACCCGCTGGGGGGTACGAGCAGTACGTC.

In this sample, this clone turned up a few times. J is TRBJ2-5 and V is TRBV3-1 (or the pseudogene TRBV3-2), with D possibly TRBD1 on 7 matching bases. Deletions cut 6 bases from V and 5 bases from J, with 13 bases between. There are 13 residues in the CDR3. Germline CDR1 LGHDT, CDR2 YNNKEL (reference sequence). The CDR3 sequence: CASRRTGGETQYF. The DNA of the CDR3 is TGTGCCAGCAGGCGGACAGGAGGGGAGACCCAGTACTTC.

Here the CDR3 reads CASSDYSSYNSPLHF. The CDR3, as DNA: TGTGCCAGCAGTGATTACAGCTCCTATAATTCACCCCTCCACTTT. V gene TRBV2 combines with J gene TRBJ1-6; no reliable D call. V was trimmed by 3 bases and J by 0 bases, leaving 6 bases between them. Looked up from germline, CDR1 is SNHLY and CDR2 is FYNNEI. This CDR3 comprises 15 residues.

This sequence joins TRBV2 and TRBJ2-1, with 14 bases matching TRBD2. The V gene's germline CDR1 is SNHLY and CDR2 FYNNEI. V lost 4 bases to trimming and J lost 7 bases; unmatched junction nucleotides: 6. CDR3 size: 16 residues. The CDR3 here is CASSARTSGGRNEQFF. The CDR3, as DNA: TGTGCCAGCAGTGCGAGGACTAGCGGGGGGCGGAATGAGCAGTTCTTC. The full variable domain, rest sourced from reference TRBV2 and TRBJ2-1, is EPEVTQTPSHQVTQMGQEVILRCVPISNHLYFYWYRQILGQKVEFLVSFYNNEISEKSEIFDDQFSVERPDGSNFTLKIRSTKLEDSAMYFCASSARTSGGRNEQFFGPGTRLTVL.

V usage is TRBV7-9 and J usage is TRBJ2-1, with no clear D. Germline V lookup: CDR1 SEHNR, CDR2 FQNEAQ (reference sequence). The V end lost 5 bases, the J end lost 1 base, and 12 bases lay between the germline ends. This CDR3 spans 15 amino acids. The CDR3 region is CASSNGDFSYNEQFF. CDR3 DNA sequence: TGTGCCAGCAGCAACGGAGACTTTTCCTACAATGAGCAGTTCTTC.

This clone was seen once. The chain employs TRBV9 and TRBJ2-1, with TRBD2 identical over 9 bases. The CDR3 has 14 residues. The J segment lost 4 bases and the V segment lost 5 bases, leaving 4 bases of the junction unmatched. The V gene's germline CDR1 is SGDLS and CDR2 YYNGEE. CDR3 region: CASSAGGDYNEQFF. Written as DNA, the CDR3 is TGTGCCAGCAGTGCGGGAGGGGATTACAATGAGCAGTTCTTC.

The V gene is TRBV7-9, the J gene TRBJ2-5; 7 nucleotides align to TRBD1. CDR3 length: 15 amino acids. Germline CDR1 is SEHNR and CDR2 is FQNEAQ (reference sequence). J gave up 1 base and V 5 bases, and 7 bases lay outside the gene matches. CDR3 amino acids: CASSLVTGIQETQYF. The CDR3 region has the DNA TGTGCCAGCAGCCTGGTGACAGGGATCCAAGAGACCCAGTACTTC.

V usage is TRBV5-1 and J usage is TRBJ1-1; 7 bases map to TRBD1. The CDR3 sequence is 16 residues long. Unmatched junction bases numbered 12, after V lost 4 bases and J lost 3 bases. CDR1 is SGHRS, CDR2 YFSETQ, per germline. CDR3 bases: TGCGCCAGCAGCCAAGACAGGGATCCCCTTCACACTGAAGCTTTCTTT. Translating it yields CASSQDRDPLHTEAFF. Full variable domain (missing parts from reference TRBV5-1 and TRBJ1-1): KAGVTQTPRYLIKTRGQQVTLSCSPISGHRSVSWYQQTPGQGLQFLFEYFSETQRNKGNFPGRFSGRQFSNSRSEMNVSTLELGDSALYLCASSQDRDPLHTEAFFGQGTRLTVV.

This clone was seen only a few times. This CDR3 reads CASSSPLNTEAFF. DNA of the CDR3: TGTGCCAGCAGTTCCCCATTGAACACTGAAGCTTTCTTT. The J gene is TRBJ1-1, the V gene TRBV6-2 or TRBV6-3; D unclear. Germline loops: CDR1 MNHEY, CDR2 SVGEGT. V gave up 4 bases and J gave up 0 bases, with 6 bases separating them. This CDR3 has 13 residues.